This T cell receptor beta chain was identified during a study of OX40 agonist ivuxolimab in advanced cancers. Study details: In three patients, partial responses were observed, one with hepatocellular carcinoma and two with cutaneous melanoma. Study findings and constraints: Low normalized T-cell clonal expansion was additionally recorded for some nonresponders. CD8+ T cells showed, on average, more clonal expansion than CD4+ cells. The study found among the lowest clonal expansion in partial responders at 0.1-3.0 mg/kg.

The CDR3 totals 13 residues. Looked up from germline, CDR1 is ENHRY and CDR2 is SYGVKD. V lost 10 bases to trimming and J lost 0 bases, with 13 bases between them. Generated by immunoSEQ multiplex PCR, the TCRdb table keeps only in-frame clones and is missing some. The repertoire holds tens of thousands of clones, with approximately 81% as singletons. To note about this clone: What it recognizes is unknown.

The clonotype originates from an adult with an advanced solid tumor such as melanoma, head and neck, liver or kidney cancer. The source material was CD4+ or CD8+ T cells sorted from blood, sampled in a trial of the OX40 agonist ivuxolimab. V gene TRBV10-3 combines with J gene TRBJ2-7; tentatively, D is TRBD1 or TRBD2 (5 bases each). For the CDR3, the DNA is TGTGCCACCTGGGACCGGAGCTCCTACGAGCAGTACTTC. Translating it yields CATWDRSSYEQYF.